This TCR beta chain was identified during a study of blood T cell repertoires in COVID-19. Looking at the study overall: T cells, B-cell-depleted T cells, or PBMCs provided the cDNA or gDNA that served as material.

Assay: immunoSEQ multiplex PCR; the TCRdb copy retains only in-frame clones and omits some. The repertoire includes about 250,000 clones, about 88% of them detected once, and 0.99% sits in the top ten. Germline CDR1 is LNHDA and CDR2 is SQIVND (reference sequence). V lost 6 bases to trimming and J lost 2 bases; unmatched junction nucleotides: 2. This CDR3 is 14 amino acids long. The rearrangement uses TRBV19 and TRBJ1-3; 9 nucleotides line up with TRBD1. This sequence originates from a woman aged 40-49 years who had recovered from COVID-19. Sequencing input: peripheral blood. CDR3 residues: CASRRDRAGNTIYF. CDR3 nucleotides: TGTGCCAGTAGGCGGGACAGGGCTGGAAACACCATATATTTT.